This is a list of T cell receptor beta chains from one sample in a study of blood T cell repertoires in COVID-19. Method: immunoSEQ multiplex PCR; TCRdb's copy keeps in-frame clones and lacks some. This table has 40,000 or so clones, roughly 90% appearing once. The sample consisted of peripheral blood. All receptors derive from a man between 60 and 75 years old with active COVID-19. The CDR3 runs from the conserved cysteine through the conserved F or W. D genes are given only for firm matches. Size values are once, few and many counts, or a class for expanded clones, and some rows have none.

>TRBV28|17|TRBD1|once|TRBJ2-2
CASSFPGTGGWTGELFF
TGTGCCAGCAGTTTTCCGGGAACAGGGGGCTGGACCGGGGAGCTGTTTTTT
>TRBV12-3/TRBV12-4|13|-|-|TRBJ2-1
CASSLARDGEQFF
TGTGCCAGCAGTTTAGCTCGAGACGGGGAGCAGTTCTTC
>TRBV11-1|15|-|-|TRBJ2-7
CASSLIGGQRGEQYF
TGTGCCAGCAGCTTAATAGGGGGCCAACGGGGGGAGCAGTACTTC
>TRBV28|15|TRBD1|-|TRBJ1-5
CASSRRQGAGQPQHF
TGTGCCAGCAGTAGGCGACAGGGGGCGGGTCAGCCCCAGCATTTT
>TRBV9|15|TRBD2|-|TRBJ2-5
CASSVDGRGEETQYF
TGTGCCAGCAGCGTAGACGGGAGGGGAGAAGAGACCCAGTACTTC
>TRBV5-5|14|-|-|TRBJ2-7
CASSRDFASYEQYF
TGTGCCAGCAGCCGGGACTTTGCCTCCTACGAGCAGTACTTC
>TRBV18|14|TRBD1|-|TRBJ1-1
CASSPTGGGTEAFF
TGTGCCAGCTCACCGACAGGGGGAGGAACTGAAGCTTTCTTT
>TRBV2|13|TRBD1|-|TRBJ2-7
CASSDETGAEQYF
TGTGCCAGCAGTGACGAGACAGGGGCCGAGCAGTACTTC
>TRBV27|14|TRBD2|-|TRBJ2-7
CASSLQRGTYEQYF
TGTGCCAGCAGTTTACAGCGGGGTACCTACGAGCAGTACTTC
>TRBV5-1|14|-|-|TRBJ2-5
CASNLQGNQETQYF
TGCGCCAGCAACCTTCAGGGGAACCAAGAGACCCAGTACTTC
>TRBV5-1|17|-|few|TRBJ2-6
CASSLAGLFSGANVLTF
TGCGCCAGCAGCCTGGCCGGACTATTCTCTGGGGCCAACGTCCTGACTTTC
>TRBV7-2|14|TRBD2|-|TRBJ2-1
CASSSITSADEQFF
TGTGCCAGCAGCTCCATCACTAGCGCTGATGAGCAGTTCTTC
>TRBV10-3|17|TRBD2|few|TRBJ2-7
CATGGDLAGVGSYEQYF
TGTGCCACGGGAGGGGACTTAGCGGGAGTTGGATCCTACGAGCAGTACTTC
>TRBV5-1|16|-|-|TRBJ2-3
CASSLDLGALPDTQYF
TGCGCCAGCAGCTTGGATCTGGGGGCACTCCCAGATACGCAGTATTTT
>TRBV9|14|-|-|TRBJ1-1
CASSATGLDTEAFF
TGTGCCAGCAGCGCCACAGGGTTGGACACTGAAGCTTTCTTT
>TRBV14|14|-|-|TRBJ2-1
CASSRLTGADEQFF
TGTGCCAGCAGCCGACTAACGGGAGCGGATGAGCAGTTCTTC
>TRBV12-3/TRBV12-4|12|-|-|TRBJ1-3
CASSSTPDSVYF
TGTGCCAGCAGTTCTACCCCTGACAGCGTATATTTT
>TRBV6-1|16|TRBD1|-|TRBJ2-7
CASSGGLDRVFYEQYF
TGTGCCAGCAGTGGGGGCCTGGACAGGGTGTTCTACGAGCAGTACTTC
>TRBV6-5|13|-|-|TRBJ1-4
CASSPGENEKLFF
TGTGCCAGCAGTCCAGGGGAAAATGAAAAACTGTTTTTT
>TRBV6-5|15|-|once|TRBJ2-2
CASSYRGSSTGELFF
TGTGCCAGCAGTTACCGTGGGAGTAGCACCGGGGAGCTGTTTTTT
>TRBV3-1/TRBV3-2|13|TRBD1|-|TRBJ1-1
CASSAAQGAQAFF
TGTGCCAGCAGCGCCGCCCAGGGGGCCCAAGCTTTCTTT
>TRBV7-9|14|-|-|TRBJ1-6
CASSPGGPNSPLHF
TGTGCCAGCAGCCCCGGCGGGCCAAATTCACCCCTCCACTTT
>TRBV13|15|-|-|TRBJ1-2
CASSSGHGGDYGYTF
TGTGCCAGCAGCTCGGGACATGGGGGAGACTATGGCTACACCTTC
>TRBV7-2|12|-|-|TRBJ2-5
CASRGLMETQYF
TGTGCCAGCCGCGGGTTGATGGAGACCCAGTACTTC
>TRBV5-1|13|-|-|TRBJ1-2
CASSLGQNYGYTF
TGCGCCAGCAGCTTGGGTCAGAACTATGGCTACACCTTC